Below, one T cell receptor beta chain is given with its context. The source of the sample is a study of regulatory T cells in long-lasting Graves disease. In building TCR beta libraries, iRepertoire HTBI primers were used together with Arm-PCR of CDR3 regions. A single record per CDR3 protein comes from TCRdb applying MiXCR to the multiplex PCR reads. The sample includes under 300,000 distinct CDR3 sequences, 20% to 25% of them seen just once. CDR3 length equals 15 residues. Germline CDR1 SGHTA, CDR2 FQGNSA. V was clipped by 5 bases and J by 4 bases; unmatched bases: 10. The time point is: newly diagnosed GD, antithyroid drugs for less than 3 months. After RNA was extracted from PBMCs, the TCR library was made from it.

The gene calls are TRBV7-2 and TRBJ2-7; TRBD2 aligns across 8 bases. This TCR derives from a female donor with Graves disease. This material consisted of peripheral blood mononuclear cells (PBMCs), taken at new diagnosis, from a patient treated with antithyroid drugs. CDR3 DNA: TGTGCCAGCAGCAGGTCTGGCGGGGGGCAATACGAGCAGTACTTC. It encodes CASSRSGGGQYEQYF.